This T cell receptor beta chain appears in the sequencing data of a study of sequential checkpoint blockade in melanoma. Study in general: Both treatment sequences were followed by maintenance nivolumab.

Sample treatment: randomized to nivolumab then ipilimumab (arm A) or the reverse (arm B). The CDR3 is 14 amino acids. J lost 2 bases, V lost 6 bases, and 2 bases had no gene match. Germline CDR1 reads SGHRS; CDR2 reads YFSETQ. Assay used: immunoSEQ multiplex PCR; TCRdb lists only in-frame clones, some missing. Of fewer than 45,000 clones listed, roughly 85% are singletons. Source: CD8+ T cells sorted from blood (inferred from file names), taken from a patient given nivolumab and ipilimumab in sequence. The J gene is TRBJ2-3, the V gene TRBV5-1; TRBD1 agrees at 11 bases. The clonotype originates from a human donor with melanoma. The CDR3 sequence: CASNGQGATDTQYF. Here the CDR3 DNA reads TGCGCCAGCAATGGACAGGGGGCCACAGATACGCAGTATTTT. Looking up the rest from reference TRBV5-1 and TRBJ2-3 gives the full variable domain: KAGVTQTPRYLIKTRGQQVTLSCSPISGHRSVSWYQQTPGQGLQFLFEYFSETQRNKGNFPGRFSGRQFSNSRSEMNVSTLELGDSALYLCASNGQGATDTQYFGPGTRLTVL.